The 3 T cell receptor beta chains below were found in one sample sequenced in a study of Ad26.COV2.S vaccination and SARS-CoV-2 variants. As for treatment: about 20 received Ad26.COV2.S at low or high dose, single or two shots; roughly five received placebo; per-sample allocation not given. Specimens were obtained on day 63 following the first vaccine or placebo injection. Assay used: immunoSEQ multiplex PCR; TCRdb lists only in-frame clones, some missing. The sample records 350,000 to 550,000 clones, 89% being singletons. The source was peripheral blood, collected in a trial of Ad26.COV2.S vaccine versus placebo. The origin of the receptors is a person between 18 and 59 years old who received the Ad26.COV2.S COVID-19 vaccine or a placebo.

V usage is TRBV23-1 and J usage is TRBJ2-7; TRBD2 is a possible D gene (5 bases). TRBV23-1 is noted as an ORF with a role that remains uncertain. Trimming took 10 bases from V and 4 from J, leaving 17 bases between them. The CDR3 consists of 13 residues. The CDR3 DNA follows: TGCGCCACCCCCACGAGGGTCCTTTACGAGCAGTACGTC. It codes for CATPTRVLYEQYV.

This clone occurred once. The J gene is TRBJ2-1, the V gene TRBV28; 7 nucleotides line up with TRBD2. There are 14 residues in the CDR3. After removal of 4 bases from V and 4 bases from J, the junction contained 4 bases not matched to a gene. Germline V gene lookup returns CDR1 MDHEN and CDR2 SYDVKM. The CDR3 loop reads CASSWGGGYNEQFF. CDR3 nucleotide sequence: TGTGCCAGCAGTTGGGGCGGGGGATACAATGAGCAGTTCTTC.

CDR3: CASSEGGNTIYF. The CDR3 bases are TGTGCCAGCAGTGAAGGTGGAAACACCATATATTTT. The J gene is TRBJ1-3, the V gene TRBV2; D not resolved. The CDR3 loop spans 12 amino acids. V gave up 1 base and J gave up 3 bases, with 1 base separating them. Germline V gives CDR1 SNHLY, CDR2 FYNNEI.